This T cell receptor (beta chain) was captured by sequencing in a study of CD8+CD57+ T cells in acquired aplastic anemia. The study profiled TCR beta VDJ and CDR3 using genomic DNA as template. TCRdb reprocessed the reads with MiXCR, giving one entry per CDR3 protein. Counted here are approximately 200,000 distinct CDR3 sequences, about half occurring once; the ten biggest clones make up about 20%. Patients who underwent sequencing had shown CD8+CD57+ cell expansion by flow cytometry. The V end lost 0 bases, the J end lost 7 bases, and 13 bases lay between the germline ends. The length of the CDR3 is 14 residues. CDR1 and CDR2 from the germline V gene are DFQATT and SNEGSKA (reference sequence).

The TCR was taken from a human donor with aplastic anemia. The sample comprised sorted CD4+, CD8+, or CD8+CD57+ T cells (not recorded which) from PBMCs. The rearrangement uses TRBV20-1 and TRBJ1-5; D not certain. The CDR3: CSARDPREDQPQHF. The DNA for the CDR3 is TGCAGTGCTAGAGATCCGCGGGAGGACCAGCCCCAGCATTTT.